This TCR beta chain was profiled in a study of sequential checkpoint blockade in melanoma. Looking at the study overall: Arm A got nivolumab then ipilimumab; arm B the reverse, 1:1. Each arm's sequence ended with maintenance nivolumab.

The table came from immunoSEQ multiplex PCR; TCRdb's copy has only in-frame clones and leaves some out. The data show 40,000 or so clones, almost 85% seen once. Sample treatment: randomized to nivolumab then ipilimumab (arm A) or the reverse (arm B). DNA-damaging chemotherapy had not been given to any patient beforehand. PBMC sorting kept live CD3+CD8+ cells without CD19 or CD56. The CDR3 length is 15 residues. CDR1 and CDR2 (germline): SGHNT, YYREEE (reference sequence). This sequence originates from a human donor with melanoma. The sample in question was CD8+ T cells sorted from blood (inferred from file names), obtained from a patient given nivolumab and ipilimumab in sequence. The chain joins TRBV5-4 to TRBJ2-5, with a possible D match to TRBD2 (7 bases). The better agreement between TRBJ2-7 and the DNA end casts doubt on the J call. For the CDR3, the DNA is TGTGCCAGCAGCATTGGAGGGGGGGTTATCTACGAGCAGTACTTC. It is translated as CASSIGGGVIYEQYF.